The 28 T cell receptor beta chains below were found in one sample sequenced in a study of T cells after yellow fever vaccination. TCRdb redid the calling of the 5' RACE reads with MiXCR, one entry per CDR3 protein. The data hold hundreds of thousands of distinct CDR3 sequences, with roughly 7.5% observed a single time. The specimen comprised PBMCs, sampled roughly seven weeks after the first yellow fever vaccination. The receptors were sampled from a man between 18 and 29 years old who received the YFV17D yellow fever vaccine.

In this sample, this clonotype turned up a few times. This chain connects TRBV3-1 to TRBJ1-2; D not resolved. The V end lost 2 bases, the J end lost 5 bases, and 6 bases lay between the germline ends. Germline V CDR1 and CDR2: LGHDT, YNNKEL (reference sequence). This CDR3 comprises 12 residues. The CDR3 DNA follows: TGTGCCAGCAGCCAACCCCATTATGGCTACACCTTC. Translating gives CASSQPHYGYTF.

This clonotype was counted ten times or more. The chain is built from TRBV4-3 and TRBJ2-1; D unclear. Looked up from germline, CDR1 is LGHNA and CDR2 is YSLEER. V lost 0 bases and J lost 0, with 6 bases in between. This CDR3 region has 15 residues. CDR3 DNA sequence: TGCGCCAGCAGCCAAGAACAGAGCTCCTACAATGAGCAGTTCTTC. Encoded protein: CASSQEQSSYNEQFF.

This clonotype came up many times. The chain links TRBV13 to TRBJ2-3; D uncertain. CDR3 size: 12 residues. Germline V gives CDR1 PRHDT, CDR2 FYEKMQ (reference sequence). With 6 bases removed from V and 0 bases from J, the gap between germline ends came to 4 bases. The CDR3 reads CASRGSTDTQYF. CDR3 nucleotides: TGTGCCAGCAGAGGCAGCACAGATACGCAGTATTTT.

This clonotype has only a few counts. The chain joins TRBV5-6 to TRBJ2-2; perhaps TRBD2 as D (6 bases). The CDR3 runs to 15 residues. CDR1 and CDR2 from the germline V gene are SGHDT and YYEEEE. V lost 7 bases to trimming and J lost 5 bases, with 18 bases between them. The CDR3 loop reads CASFPVGGGTGELFF. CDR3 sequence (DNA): TGTGCCAGCTTCCCCGTTGGGGGAGGTACCGGGGAGCTGTTTTTT.

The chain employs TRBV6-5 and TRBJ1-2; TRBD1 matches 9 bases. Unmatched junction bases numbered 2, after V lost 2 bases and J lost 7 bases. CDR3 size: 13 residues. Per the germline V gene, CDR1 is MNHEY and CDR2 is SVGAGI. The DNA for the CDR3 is TGTGCCAGCAGTTACGGGACAGGGTTTGGCTACACCTTC. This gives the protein CASSYGTGFGYTF.

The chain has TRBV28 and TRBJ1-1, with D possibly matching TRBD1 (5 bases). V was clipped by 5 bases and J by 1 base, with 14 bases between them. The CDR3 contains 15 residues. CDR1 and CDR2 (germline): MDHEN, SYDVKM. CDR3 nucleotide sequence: TGTGCCAGCAGTCGGCCGGGACGGGCGAACACTGAAGCTTTCTTT. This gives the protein CASSRPGRANTEAFF.

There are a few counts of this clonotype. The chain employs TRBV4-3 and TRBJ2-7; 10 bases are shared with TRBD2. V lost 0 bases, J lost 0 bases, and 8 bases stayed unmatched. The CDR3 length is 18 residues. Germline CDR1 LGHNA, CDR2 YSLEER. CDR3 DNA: TGCGCCAGCAGCCAAGAACCCCAACTAGCGGGGACCTCCTACGAGCAGTACTTC. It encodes CASSQEPQLAGTSYEQYF.

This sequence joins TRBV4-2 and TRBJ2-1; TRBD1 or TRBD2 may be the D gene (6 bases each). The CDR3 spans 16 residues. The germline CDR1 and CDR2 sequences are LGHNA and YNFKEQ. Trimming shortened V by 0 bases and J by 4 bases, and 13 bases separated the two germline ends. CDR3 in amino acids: CASSQDLGGFYNEQFF. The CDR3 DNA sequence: TGTGCCAGCAGCCAAGATCTGGGGGGCTTTTACAATGAGCAGTTCTTC.

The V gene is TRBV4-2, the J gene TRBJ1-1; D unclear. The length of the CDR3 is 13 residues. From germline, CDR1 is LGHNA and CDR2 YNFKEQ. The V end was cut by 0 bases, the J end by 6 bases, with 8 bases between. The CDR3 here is CASSQDWTAEAFF. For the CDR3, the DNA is TGTGCCAGCAGCCAAGATTGGACGGCTGAAGCTTTCTTT.

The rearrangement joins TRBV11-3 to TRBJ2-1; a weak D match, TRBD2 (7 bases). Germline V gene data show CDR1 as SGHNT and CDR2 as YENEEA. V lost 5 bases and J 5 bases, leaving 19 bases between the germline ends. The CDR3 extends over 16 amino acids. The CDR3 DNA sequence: TGTGCCAGCAGCCTTGGGGGGGGCGGGAGTCACAATGAGCAGTTCTTC. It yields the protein CASSLGGGGSHNEQFF. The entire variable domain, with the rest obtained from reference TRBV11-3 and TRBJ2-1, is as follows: EAGVVQSPRYKIIEKKQPVAFWCNPISGHNTLYWYLQNLGQGPELLIRYENEEAVDDSQLPKDRFSAERLKGVDSTLKIQPAELGDSAVYLCASSLGGGGSHNEQFFGPGTRLTVL.

CDR3 nucleotide sequence: TGTGCCACCAGTGACCCCGGGACAGGGGATGGAACCGGGGAGCTGTTTTTT. Amino acid sequence: CATSDPGTGDGTGELFF. V gene TRBV24-1 combines with J gene TRBJ2-2; 10 nucleotides line up with TRBD1. The germline CDR1 and CDR2 sequences are KGHDR and SFDVKD. V lost 4 bases and J lost 5; bases outside the gene matches: 9. The CDR3 totals 17 residues.

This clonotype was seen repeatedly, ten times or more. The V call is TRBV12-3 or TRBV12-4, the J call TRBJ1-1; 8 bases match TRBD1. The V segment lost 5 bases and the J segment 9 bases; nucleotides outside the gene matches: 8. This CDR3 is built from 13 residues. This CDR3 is CASSPLDRDKAFF. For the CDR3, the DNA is TGTGCCAGCAGTCCCTTGGACAGGGATAAAGCTTTCTTT.

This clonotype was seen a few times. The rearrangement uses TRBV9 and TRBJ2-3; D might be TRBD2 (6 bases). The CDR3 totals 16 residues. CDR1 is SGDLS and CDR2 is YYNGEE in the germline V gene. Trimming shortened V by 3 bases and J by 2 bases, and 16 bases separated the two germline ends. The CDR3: CASSASPAGYTDTQYF. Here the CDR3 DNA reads TGTGCCAGCAGCGCCTCCCCGGCGGGGTACACAGATACGCAGTATTTT.

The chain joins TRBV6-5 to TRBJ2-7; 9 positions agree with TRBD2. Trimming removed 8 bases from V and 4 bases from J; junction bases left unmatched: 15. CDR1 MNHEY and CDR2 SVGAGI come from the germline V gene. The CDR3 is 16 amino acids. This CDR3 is CASGKQSGGTSYEQYF. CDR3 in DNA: TGTGCCAGCGGGAAACAAAGCGGGGGGACGTCGTACGAGCAGTACTTC.

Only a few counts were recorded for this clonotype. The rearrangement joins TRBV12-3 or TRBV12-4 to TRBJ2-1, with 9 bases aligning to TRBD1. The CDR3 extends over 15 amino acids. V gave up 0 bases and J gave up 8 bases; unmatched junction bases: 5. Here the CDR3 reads CASSLALGTGHEQFF. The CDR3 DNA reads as TGTGCCAGCAGTTTAGCCCTCGGGACAGGGCATGAGCAGTTCTTC.

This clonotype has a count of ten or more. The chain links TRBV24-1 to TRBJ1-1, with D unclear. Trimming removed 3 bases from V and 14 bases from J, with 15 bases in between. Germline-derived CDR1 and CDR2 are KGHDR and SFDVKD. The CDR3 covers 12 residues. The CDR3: CATSDASEVLFF. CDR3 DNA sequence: TGTGCCACCAGTGATGCCTCGGAAGTCCTATTCTTT.

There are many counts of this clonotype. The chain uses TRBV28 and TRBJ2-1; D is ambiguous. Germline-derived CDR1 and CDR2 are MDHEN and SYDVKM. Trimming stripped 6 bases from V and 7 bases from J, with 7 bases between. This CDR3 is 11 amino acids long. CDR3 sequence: CASSILNEQFF. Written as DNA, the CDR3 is TGTGCCAGCAGCATCTTGAATGAGCAGTTCTTC. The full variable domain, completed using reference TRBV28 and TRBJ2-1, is DVKVTQSSRYLVKRTGEKVFLECVQDMDHENMFWYRQDPGLGLRLIYFSYDVKMKEKGDIPEGYSVSREKKERFSLILESASTNQTSMYLCASSILNEQFFGPGTRLTVL.

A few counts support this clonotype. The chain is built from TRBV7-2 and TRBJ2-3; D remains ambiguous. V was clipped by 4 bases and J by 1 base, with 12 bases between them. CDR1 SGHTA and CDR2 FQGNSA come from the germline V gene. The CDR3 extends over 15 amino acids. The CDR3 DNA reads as TGTGCCAGCAGCTCCCAATCTCACGGCACAGATACGCAGTATTTT. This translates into CASSSQSHGTDTQYF.

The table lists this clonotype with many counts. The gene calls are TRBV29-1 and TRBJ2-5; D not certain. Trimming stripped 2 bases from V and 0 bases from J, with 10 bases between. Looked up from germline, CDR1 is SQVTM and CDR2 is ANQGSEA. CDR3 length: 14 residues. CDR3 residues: CSVESRANQETQYF. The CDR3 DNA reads TGCAGCGTTGAATCACGGGCAAACCAAGAGACCCAGTACTTC.

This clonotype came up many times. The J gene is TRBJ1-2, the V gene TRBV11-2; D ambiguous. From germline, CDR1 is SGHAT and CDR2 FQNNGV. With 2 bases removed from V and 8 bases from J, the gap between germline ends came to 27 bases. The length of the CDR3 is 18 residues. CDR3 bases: TGTGCCAGCAGCTTATATGCGCGTCTTCGGCGCGCGATAGGCGGCTACACCTTC. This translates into CASSLYARLRRAIGGYTF.

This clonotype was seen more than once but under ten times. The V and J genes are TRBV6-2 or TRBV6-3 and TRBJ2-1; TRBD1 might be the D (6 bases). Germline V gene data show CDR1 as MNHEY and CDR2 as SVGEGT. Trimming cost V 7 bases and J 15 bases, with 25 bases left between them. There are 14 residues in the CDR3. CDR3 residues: CASKNGTLPSRWFF. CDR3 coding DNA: TGTGCCAGCAAGAATGGGACACTCCCTAGTAGATGGTTCTTC.

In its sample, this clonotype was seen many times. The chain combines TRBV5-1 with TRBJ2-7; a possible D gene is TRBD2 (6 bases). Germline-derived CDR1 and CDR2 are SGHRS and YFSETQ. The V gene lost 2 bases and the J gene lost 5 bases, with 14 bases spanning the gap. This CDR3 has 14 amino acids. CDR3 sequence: CASSFWDLTDEQYV. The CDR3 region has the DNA TGCGCCAGCAGCTTTTGGGACTTAACGGACGAGCAGTACGTC.

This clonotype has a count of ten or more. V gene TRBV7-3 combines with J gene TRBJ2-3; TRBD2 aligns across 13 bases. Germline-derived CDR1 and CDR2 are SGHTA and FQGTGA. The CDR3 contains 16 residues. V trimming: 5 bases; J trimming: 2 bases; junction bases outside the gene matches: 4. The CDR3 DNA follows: TGTGCCAGCAGCACCGGACTAGCGGGGGTCACAGATACGCAGTATTTT. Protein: CASSTGLAGVTDTQYF.

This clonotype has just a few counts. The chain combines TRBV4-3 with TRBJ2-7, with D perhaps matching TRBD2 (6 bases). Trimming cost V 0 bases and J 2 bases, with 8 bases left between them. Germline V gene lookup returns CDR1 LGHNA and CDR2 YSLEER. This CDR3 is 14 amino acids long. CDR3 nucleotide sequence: TGCGCCAGCAGCCAAGATTGGGGGGCCTACGAGCAGTACTTC. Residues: CASSQDWGAYEQYF.

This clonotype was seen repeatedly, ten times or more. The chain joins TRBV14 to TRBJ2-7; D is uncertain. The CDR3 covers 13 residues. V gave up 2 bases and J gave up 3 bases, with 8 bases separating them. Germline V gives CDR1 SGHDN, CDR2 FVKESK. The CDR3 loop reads CASSQLGYYEQYF. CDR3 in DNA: TGTGCCAGCAGCCAACTAGGTTACTACGAGCAGTACTTC.

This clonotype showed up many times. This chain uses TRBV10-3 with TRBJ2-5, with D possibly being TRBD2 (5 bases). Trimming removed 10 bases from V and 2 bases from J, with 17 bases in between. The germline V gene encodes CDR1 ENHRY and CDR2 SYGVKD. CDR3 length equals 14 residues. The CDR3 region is CATQGLPQQETQYF. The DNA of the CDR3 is TGTGCCACCCAAGGACTTCCCCAGCAAGAGACCCAGTACTTC.

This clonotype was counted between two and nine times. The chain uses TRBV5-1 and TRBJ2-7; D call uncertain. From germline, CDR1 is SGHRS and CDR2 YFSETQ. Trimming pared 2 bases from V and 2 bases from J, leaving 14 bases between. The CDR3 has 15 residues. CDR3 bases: TGCGCCAGCAGCTTATCGACCCTCGGCCCCTACGAGCAGTACTTC. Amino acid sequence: CASSLSTLGPYEQYF.

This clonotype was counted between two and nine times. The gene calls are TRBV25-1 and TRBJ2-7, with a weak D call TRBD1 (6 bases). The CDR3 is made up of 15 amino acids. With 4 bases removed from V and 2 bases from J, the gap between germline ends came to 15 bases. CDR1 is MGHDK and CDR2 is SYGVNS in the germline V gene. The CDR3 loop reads CASSGAWQGPYEQYF. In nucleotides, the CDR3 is TGTGCCAGCAGTGGAGCGTGGCAGGGGCCCTACGAGCAGTACTTC.